This is a list of T cell receptor beta chains from one sample in a study of T cell changes during pregnancy in multiple sclerosis. Libraries were prepared by immunoSEQ multiplex PCR; TCRdb keeps only in-frame clonotypes and omits some of them. This table has around 95,000 clones, roughly nine tenths appearing once. The sample in question was peripheral blood, obtained after pregnancy. These receptors originate from a female donor in good health, enrolled as a control in a pregnancy study. Each CDR3 is given with its conserved first and last residue. D genes are given only for firm matches. Size is omitted from some rows. Given values are once, few, many or a class for expanded clones.

v_call,clone_size,j_call,d_call,cdr3_length,cdr3_aa,cdr3_nt
TRBV5-4,-,TRBJ2-4,-,15,CASSLDGGAKNIQYF,TGTGCCAGCAGCTTGGACGGGGGAGCCAAAAACATTCAGTACTTC
TRBV10-3,-,TRBJ1-1,-,15,CAISQVFAPNTEAFF,TGTGCCATCAGCCAGGTCTTCGCACCGAACACTGAAGCTTTCTTT
TRBV13,-,TRBJ2-1,-,11,CASSPDNEQFF,TGTGCCAGCAGCCCAGACAATGAGCAGTTCTTC
TRBV9,-,TRBJ2-1,TRBD2,15,CASSWTSGGVNEQFF,TGTGCCAGCAGCTGGACTAGCGGGGGGGTAAATGAGCAGTTCTTC
TRBV5-5,-,TRBJ2-7,-,14,CASSSDSRVWEQYF,TGTGCCAGCAGCTCCGACAGCCGGGTTTGGGAGCAGTACTTC
TRBV7-9,-,TRBJ1-2,TRBD1,15,CASTLGQGAHYGYTF,TGTGCCAGCACCTTGGGTCAGGGGGCTCACTATGGCTACACCTTC
TRBV28,-,TRBJ1-2,-,15,CASSLSGVPNYGYTF,TGTGCCAGCAGTTTATCAGGGGTCCCTAACTATGGCTACACCTTC
TRBV5-1,-,TRBJ2-2,TRBD1,14,CASTPGQGSGELFF,TGCGCCAGCACCCCGGGACAGGGGTCCGGGGAGCTGTTTTTT
TRBV4-2,once,TRBJ2-2,-,17,CASSQGFGMRDTGELFF,TGTGCCAGCAGCCAAGGGTTCGGAATGAGGGACACCGGGGAGCTGTTTTTT
TRBV11-3,-,TRBJ2-5,TRBD1,15,CASSSDRGPKETQYF,TGTGCCAGCAGCTCGGACAGGGGACCGAAAGAGACCCAGTACTTC
TRBV2,once,TRBJ2-4,-,14,CASSDRGAKNIQYF,TGTGCCAGCAGTGACAGGGGAGCCAAAAACATTCAGTACTTC
TRBV28,-,TRBJ1-2,TRBD1,12,CASKGTDYGYTF,TGTGCCAGCAAGGGGACAGACTATGGCTACACCTTC
TRBV7-9,once,TRBJ1-1,TRBD1,14,CASSRQGKVFEAFF,TGTGCCAGCAGCAGACAGGGCAAAGTTTTTGAAGCTTTCTTT
TRBV4-2,-,TRBJ2-7,-,15,CASSQEALLEQEQYF,TGTGCCAGCAGCCAAGAGGCACTCCTCGAACAGGAGCAGTACTTC
TRBV4-1,-,TRBJ2-3,-,16,CASSQEGRGLLGTQYF,TGCGCCAGCAGCCAAGAAGGAAGAGGGCTTCTGGGTACGCAGTATTTT
TRBV5-1,-,TRBJ2-1,-,14,CASRGAIGYNEQFF,TGCGCCAGCAGAGGGGCAATAGGCTACAATGAGCAGTTCTTC
TRBV30,-,TRBJ1-1,-,12,CAWSGQGTEAFF,TGTGCCTGGAGTGGCCAGGGGACTGAAGCTTTCTTT
TRBV28,-,TRBJ2-7,TRBD2,13,CASRGLAPHEQYF,TGTGCCAGCAGGGGACTAGCCCCCCACGAGCAGTACTTC
TRBV6-5,-,TRBJ2-7,TRBD1,15,CASSTDRDPSYEQYF,TGTGCCAGCAGTACCGACAGGGACCCTTCCTACGAGCAGTACTTC
TRBV2,-,TRBJ1-5,-,15,CASSESRGNNQPQHF,TGTGCCAGCAGTGAATCCCGCGGAAACAATCAGCCCCAGCATTTT
TRBV28,-,TRBJ2-5,TRBD2,15,CASSLSGRWGETQYF,TGTGCCAGCAGTTTAAGCGGGAGATGGGGTGAGACCCAGTACTTC
TRBV7-2,-,TRBJ2-7,TRBD2,15,CASSSGLAGGYEQYF,TGTGCCAGCAGCTCGGGACTAGCGGGAGGCTACGAGCAGTACTTC
TRBV9,once,TRBJ2-2,-,16,CASSVVGSQNTGELFF,TGTGCCAGCAGCGTAGTGGGTAGCCAGAACACCGGGGAGCTGTTTTTT
TRBV6-6,-,TRBJ1-1,-,13,CASSYGGGLEAFF,TGTGCCAGCAGTTACGGCGGTGGTCTTGAAGCTTTCTTT
TRBV7-2,-,TRBJ2-1,-,17,CASSPSTGTLEYNEQFF,TGTGCCAGCAGCCCTAGCACTGGGACTCTAGAGTACAATGAGCAGTTCTTC
TRBV11-3,-,TRBJ2-1,-,13,CASSLVPGAWQFF,TGTGCCAGCAGCTTAGTCCCAGGGGCTTGGCAGTTCTTC
TRBV28,-,TRBJ1-1,-,14,CASSFYRENTEAFF,TGTGCCAGCAGTTTCTACAGGGAGAACACTGAAGCTTTCTTT
TRBV28,-,TRBJ1-5,TRBD1,13,CASSWDRNQPQHF,TGTGCCAGCAGTTGGGACAGAAATCAGCCCCAGCATTTT
TRBV27,few,TRBJ2-7,TRBD1,13,CASSRQGAYEQYF,TGTGCCAGCAGCCGACAGGGGGCCTACGAGCAGTACTTC
TRBV9,-,TRBJ2-5,-,13,CASSVGRAETQYF,TGTGCCAGCAGCGTAGGGAGGGCAGAGACCCAGTACTTC
TRBV2,-,TRBJ1-5,-,14,CASSERSHNQPQHF,TGTGCCAGCAGTGAAAGGAGCCACAATCAGCCCCAGCATTTT
TRBV5-4,-,TRBJ2-7,-,14,CASSSGGFSYEQYF,TGTGCCAGCAGCTCCGGAGGTTTCTCCTACGAGCAGTACTTC
TRBV7-2,-,TRBJ2-7,-,14,CASSLGGSTYEQYF,TGTGCCAGCAGCTTAGGTGGGAGTACTTACGAGCAGTACTTC
TRBV30,-,TRBJ2-7,-,11,CAWSVHGLQYF,TGTGCCTGGAGTGTACATGGTCTCCAGTACTTC
TRBV5-1,-,TRBJ2-6,-,18,CASSPGQTLSSGANVLTF,TGCGCCAGCAGCCCTGGACAGACCCTTAGCTCTGGGGCCAACGTCCTGACTTTC
TRBV6-5,once,TRBJ1-3,-,14,CASSYEGRGDTIYF,TGTGCCAGCAGTTACGAGGGACGGGGGGACACCATATATTTT
TRBV7-2,-,TRBJ2-3,TRBD2,15,CASSLSLAGFDTQYF,TGTGCCAGCAGCTTAAGTTTAGCGGGATTCGATACGCAGTATTTT
TRBV29-1,few,TRBJ2-3,TRBD1,12,CSVETGADTQYF,TGCAGCGTTGAGACAGGGGCAGATACGCAGTATTTT
TRBV7-9,-,TRBJ2-2,TRBD2,16,CASSDGLAGVPGELFF,TGTGCCAGCAGCGATGGACTAGCGGGAGTACCCGGGGAGCTGTTTTTT
TRBV5-4,-,TRBJ1-5,-,17,CASVITGTPYSNQPQHF,TGTGCCAGCGTGATCACAGGAACTCCTTATAGCAATCAGCCCCAGCATTTT
TRBV10-3,-,TRBJ2-3,TRBD2,16,CAISESGLAGTDTQYF,TGTGCCATCAGTGAGTCAGGACTAGCGGGCACAGATACGCAGTATTTT
TRBV10-3,-,TRBJ2-3,-,13,CAIGSREADTQYF,TGTGCCATCGGGTCCAGGGAGGCAGATACGCAGTATTTT